This T cell receptor (beta chain) stems from a study of shared clonotypes between healthy human individuals. Sequenced by immunoSEQ multiplex PCR; TCRdb stores in-frame clones only, minus some. The sample shows 400,000 or so clones, 90% to 98% of them seen only once. As concerns this clone: Its antigen remains unidentified.

The V gene lost 0 bases and the J gene lost 4 bases, with 8 bases spanning the gap. From germline, CDR1 is SGHNT and CDR2 YYREEE (reference sequence). The CDR3 spans 15 residues. Points from the study as a whole: Inspection by rarefaction showed sorted-subset sequencing to be incomplete despite large depth.

The chain carries TRBV5-4 and TRBJ2-6; perhaps D is TRBD1 or TRBD2 (5 bases each). The sequenced sample consisted of memory CD8+ T cells sorted from blood. Subset denoted: CD45RO+ cells pooled with CCR7-negative TemRA cells. This TCR derives from a man aged 25-45 years in good health. CDR3 protein: CASSLEGTGANVLTF. The CDR3 nucleotides are TGTGCCAGCAGCTTGGAAGGGACCGGGGCCAACGTCCTGACTTTC.